This TCR beta chain appears in the sequencing data of a study of human T cells and chemical hapten exposure. Study-wide results and caveats: No alteration of TCRs above 1 in 1000 frequency was seen with DPC sensitization. Every donor had alopecia, and their immune response may therefore differ from healthy people's.

Time point given: pre-sensitization, week 0. Treatment meaning: therapeutic diphenylcyclopropenone sensitization with weekly scalp DPC. Ahead of applying each patch test, blood was sampled. In regard to this clonotype: The antigen is not known.

Attachment of unique molecular identifiers to individual cDNA molecules was performed in the library. MiXCR, run by TCRdb on the RACE reads, gives a single entry per CDR3 protein. The sample carries around 100,000 distinct CDR3 sequences, roughly a tenth recorded once. Germline CDR1 is SGHRS and CDR2 is YFSETQ. The CDR3 runs 15 residues. J lost 3 bases, V lost 4 bases, and 7 bases had no gene match. The sequence was collected from a woman aged 55 to 70 with alopecia areata. Some clones in this sample may be carry-over from other donors' samples. Source: whole blood, taken in connection with sensitization to the hapten diphenylcyclopropenone (DPC). The chain joins TRBV5-1 to TRBJ1-5; 7 nucleotides agree with TRBD1. CDR3 sequence (DNA): TGCGCCAGCAGCCCCGGGACAGCCAACAATCAGCCCCAGCATTTT. Translated, it gives CASSPGTANNQPQHF.